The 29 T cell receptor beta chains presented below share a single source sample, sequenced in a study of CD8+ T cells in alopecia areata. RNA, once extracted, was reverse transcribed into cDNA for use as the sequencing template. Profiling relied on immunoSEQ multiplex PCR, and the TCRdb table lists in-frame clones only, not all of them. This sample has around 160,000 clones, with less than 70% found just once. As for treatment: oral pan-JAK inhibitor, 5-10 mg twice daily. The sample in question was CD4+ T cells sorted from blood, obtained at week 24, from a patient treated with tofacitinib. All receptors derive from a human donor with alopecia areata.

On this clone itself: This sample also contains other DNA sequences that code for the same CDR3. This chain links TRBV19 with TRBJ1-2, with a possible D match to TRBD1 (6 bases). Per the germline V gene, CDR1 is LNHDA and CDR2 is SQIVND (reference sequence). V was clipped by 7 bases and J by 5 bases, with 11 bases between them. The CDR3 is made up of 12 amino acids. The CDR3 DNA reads TGTGCCAGTAACCAGGGGAATTATGGCTACACCTTC. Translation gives CASNQGNYGYTF.

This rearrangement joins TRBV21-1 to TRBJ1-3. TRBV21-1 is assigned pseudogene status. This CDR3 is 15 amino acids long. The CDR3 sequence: CASSKLGGTGNTIYF. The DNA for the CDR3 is TGTGCCAGCAGCAAATTGGGGGGAACTGGAAACACCATATATTTT.

The CDR3 nucleotides read TGTGCCAGCAGCGTAGGGGAGGGAGGCACTGAAGCTTTCTTT. This encodes CASSVGEGGTEAFF. The chain recombines TRBV9 with TRBJ1-1; D is unresolved. From germline, CDR1 is SGDLS and CDR2 YYNGEE. The V gene lost 0 bases and the J gene lost 4 bases, with 10 bases spanning the gap. The CDR3 extends over 14 amino acids. Variable domain in full (rest from reference TRBV9 and TRBJ1-1): DSGVTQTPKHLITATGQRVTLRCSPRSGDLSVYWYQQSLDQGLQFLIQYYNGEERAKGNILERFSAQQFPDLHSELNLSSLELGDSALYFCASSVGEGGTEAFFGQGTRLTVV.

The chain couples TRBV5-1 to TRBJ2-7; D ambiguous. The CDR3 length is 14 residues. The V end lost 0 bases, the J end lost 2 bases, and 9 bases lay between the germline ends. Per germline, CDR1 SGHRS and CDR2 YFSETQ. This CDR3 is CASSLDGTTYEQYF. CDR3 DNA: TGCGCCAGCAGCTTGGACGGAACAACCTACGAGCAGTACTTC.

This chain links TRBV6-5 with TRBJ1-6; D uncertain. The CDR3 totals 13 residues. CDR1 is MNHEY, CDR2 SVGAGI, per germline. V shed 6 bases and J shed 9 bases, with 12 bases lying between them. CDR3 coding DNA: TGTGCCAGCAGGGATCACTCAAGTTCACCCCTCCACTTT. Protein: CASRDHSSSPLHF.

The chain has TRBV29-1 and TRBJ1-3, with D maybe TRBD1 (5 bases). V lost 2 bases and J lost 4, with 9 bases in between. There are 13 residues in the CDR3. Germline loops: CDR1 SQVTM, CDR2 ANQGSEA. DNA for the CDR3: TGCAGCGTTGAATCAGGGTCCGGAAACACCATATATTTT. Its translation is CSVESGSGNTIYF.

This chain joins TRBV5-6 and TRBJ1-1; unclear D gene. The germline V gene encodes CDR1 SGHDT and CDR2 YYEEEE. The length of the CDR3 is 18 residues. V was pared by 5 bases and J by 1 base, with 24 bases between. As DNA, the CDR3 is TGTGCCAGCAGTCCCCCCCCGGGCCAGCGCCCTACGAACACTGAAGCTTTCTTT. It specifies CASSPPPGQRPTNTEAFF.

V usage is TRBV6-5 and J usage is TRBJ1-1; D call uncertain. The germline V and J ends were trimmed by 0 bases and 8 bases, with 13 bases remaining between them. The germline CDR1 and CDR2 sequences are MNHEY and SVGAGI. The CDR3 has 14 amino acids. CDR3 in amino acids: CASSYSLRRNEAFF. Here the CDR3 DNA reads TGTGCCAGCAGTTACTCGTTAAGGCGGAACGAAGCTTTCTTT.

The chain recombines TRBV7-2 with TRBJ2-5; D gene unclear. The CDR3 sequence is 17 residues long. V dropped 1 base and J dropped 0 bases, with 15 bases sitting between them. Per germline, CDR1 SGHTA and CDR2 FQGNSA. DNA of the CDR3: TGTGCCAGCAGCTTAGGGGTTTTGCGGACGTACCAAGAGACCCAGTACTTC. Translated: CASSLGVLRTYQETQYF.

CDR3 sequence reads: CASGTRRDYEQYF. CDR3 sequence (DNA): TGTGCCAGCGGTACCAGGAGGGACTACGAGCAGTACTTC. V gene TRBV6-5 combines with J gene TRBJ2-7, with D maybe TRBD2 (6 bases). V lost 8 bases and J 3 bases, leaving 14 bases between the germline ends. The CDR3 length is 13 residues. Germline values: CDR1 MNHEY, CDR2 SVGAGI.

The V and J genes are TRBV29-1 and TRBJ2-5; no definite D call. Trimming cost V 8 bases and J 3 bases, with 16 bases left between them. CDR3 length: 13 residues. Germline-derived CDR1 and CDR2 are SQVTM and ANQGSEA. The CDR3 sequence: CSTLDDPKETQYF. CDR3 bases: TGCAGCACCCTAGATGACCCAAAAGAGACCCAGTACTTC.

The CDR3 here is CASSEDKAALKTQYF. CDR3 DNA: TGTGCCAGCAGTGAAGATAAAGCGGCATTAAAGACCCAGTACTTC. The rearrangement uses TRBV2 and TRBJ2-5, with a tentative D call TRBD2 (5 bases). The CDR3 runs 15 residues. CDR1 is SNHLY, CDR2 FYNNEI, per germline. Trimming pared 1 base from V and 6 bases from J, leaving 15 bases between. Together with reference TRBV2 and TRBJ2-5, the CDR3 gives the full variable domain: EPEVTQTPSHQVTQMGQEVILRCVPISNHLYFYWYRQILGQKVEFLVSFYNNEISEKSEIFDDQFSVERPDGSNFTLKIRSTKLEDSAMYFCASSEDKAALKTQYFGPGTRLLVL.

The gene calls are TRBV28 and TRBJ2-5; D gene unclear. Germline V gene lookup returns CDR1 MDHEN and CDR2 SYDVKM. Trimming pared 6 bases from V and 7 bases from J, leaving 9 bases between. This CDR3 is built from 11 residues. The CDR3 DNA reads TGTGCCAGCAGCCCCTCCGGGACCCAGTACTTC. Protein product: CASSPSGTQYF.

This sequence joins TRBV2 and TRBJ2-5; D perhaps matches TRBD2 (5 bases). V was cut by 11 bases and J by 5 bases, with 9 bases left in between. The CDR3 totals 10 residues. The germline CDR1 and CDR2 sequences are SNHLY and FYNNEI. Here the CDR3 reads CAAGGETQYF. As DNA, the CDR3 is TGTGCCGCCGGCGGGGAGACCCAGTACTTC.

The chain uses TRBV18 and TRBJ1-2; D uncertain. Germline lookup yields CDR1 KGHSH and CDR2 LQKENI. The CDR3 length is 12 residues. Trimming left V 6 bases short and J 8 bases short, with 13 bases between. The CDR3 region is CASSLREGGYTF. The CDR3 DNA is TGTGCCAGCTCCCTTAGGGAAGGCGGCTACACCTTC. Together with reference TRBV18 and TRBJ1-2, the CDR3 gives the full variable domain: NAGVMQNPRHLVRRRGQEARLRCSPMKGHSHVYWYRQLPEEGLKFMVYLQKENIIDESGMPKERFSAEFPKEGPSILRIQQVVRGDSAAYFCASSLREGGYTFGSGTRLTVV.

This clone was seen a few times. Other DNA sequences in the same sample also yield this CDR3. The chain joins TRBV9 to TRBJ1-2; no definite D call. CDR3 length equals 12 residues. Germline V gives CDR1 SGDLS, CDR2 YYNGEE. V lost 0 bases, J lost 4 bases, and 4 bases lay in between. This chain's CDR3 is CASSVESYGYTF. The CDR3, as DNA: TGTGCCAGCAGCGTAGAATCCTATGGCTACACCTTC. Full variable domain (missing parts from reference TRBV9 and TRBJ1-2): DSGVTQTPKHLITATGQRVTLRCSPRSGDLSVYWYQQSLDQGLQFLIQYYNGEERAKGNILERFSAQQFPDLHSELNLSSLELGDSALYFCASSVESYGYTFGSGTRLTVV.

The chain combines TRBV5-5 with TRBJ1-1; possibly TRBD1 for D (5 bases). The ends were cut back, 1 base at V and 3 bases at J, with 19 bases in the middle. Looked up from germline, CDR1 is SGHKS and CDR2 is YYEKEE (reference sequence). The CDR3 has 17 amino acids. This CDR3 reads CASSLWGERLKDTEAFF. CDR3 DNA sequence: TGTGCCAGCAGCTTGTGGGGGGAACGACTGAAGGACACTGAAGCTTTCTTT.

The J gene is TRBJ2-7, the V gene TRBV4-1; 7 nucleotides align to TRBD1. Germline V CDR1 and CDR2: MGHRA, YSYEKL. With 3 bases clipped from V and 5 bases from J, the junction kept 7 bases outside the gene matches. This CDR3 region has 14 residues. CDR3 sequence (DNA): TGCGCCAGCAGCCATATAGACAGGGCCCACGAGCAGTACTTC. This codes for CASSHIDRAHEQYF.

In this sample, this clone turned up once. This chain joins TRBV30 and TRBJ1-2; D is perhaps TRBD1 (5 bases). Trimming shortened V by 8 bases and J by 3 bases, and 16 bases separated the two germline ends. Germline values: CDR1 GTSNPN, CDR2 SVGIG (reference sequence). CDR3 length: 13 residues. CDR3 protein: CAKQHDSDYGYTF. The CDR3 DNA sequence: TGTGCCAAGCAACACGACAGTGACTATGGCTACACCTTC. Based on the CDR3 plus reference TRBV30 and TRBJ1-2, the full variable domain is SQTIHQWPATLVQPVGSPLSLECTVEGTSNPNLYWYRQAAGRGLQLLFYSVGIGQISSEVPQNLSASRPQDRQFILSSKKLLLSDSGFYLCAKQHDSDYGYTFGSGTRLTVV.

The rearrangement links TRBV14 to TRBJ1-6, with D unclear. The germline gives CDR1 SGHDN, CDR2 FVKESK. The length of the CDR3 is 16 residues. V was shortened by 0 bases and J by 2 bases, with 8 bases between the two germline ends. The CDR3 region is CASSQDRRTYNSPLHF. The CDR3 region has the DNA TGTGCCAGCAGCCAAGACCGACGGACCTATAATTCACCCCTCCACTTT. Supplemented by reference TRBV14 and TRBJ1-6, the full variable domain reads EAGVTQFPSHSVIEKGQTVTLRCDPISGHDNLYWYRRVMGKEIKFLLHFVKESKQDESGMPNNRFLAERTGGTYSTLKVQPAELEDSGVYFCASSQDRRTYNSPLHFGNGTRLTVT.

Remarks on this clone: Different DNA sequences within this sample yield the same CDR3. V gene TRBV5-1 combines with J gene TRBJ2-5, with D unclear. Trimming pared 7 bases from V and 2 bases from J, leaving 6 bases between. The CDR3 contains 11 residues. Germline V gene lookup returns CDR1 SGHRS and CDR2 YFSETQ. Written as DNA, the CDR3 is TGCGCCAGCCGGCAGCAAGAGACCCAGTACTTC. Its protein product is CASRQQETQYF. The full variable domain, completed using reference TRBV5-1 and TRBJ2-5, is KAGVTQTPRYLIKTRGQQVTLSCSPISGHRSVSWYQQTPGQGLQFLFEYFSETQRNKGNFPGRFSGRQFSNSRSEMNVSTLELGDSALYLCASRQQETQYFGPGTRLLVL.

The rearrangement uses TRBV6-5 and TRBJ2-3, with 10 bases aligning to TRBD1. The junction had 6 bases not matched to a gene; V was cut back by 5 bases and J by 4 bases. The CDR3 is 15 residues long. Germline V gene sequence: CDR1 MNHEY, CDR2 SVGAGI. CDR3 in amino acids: CASSATGGRADTQYF. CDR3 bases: TGTGCCAGCAGTGCGACAGGGGGCCGGGCAGATACGCAGTATTTT.

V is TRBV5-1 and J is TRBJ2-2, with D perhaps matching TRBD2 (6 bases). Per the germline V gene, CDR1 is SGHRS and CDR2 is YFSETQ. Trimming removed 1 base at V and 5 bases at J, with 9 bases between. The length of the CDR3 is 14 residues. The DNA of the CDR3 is TGCGCCAGCAGCTTGTCAGGGAGGACCGGGGAGCTGTTTTTT. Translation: CASSLSGRTGELFF.

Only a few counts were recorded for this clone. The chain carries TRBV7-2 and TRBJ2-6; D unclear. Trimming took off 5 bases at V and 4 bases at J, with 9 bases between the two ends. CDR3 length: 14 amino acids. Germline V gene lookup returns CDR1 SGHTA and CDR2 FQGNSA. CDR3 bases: TGTGCCAGCAGCCCCAAGACAGGGGCCAACGTCCTGACTTTC. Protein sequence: CASSPKTGANVLTF. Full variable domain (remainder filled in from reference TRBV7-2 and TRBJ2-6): GAGVSQSPSNKVTEKGKDVELRCDPISGHTALYWYRQSLGQGLEFLIYFQGNSAPDKSGLPSDRFSAERTGGSVSTLTIQRTQQEDSAVYLCASSPKTGANVLTFGAGSRLTVL.

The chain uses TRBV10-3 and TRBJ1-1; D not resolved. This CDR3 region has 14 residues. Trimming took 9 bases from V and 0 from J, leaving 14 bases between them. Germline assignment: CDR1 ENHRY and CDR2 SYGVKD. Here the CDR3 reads CAIRPTEMNTEAFF. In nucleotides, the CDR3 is TGTGCCATAAGACCGACTGAGATGAACACTGAAGCTTTCTTT.

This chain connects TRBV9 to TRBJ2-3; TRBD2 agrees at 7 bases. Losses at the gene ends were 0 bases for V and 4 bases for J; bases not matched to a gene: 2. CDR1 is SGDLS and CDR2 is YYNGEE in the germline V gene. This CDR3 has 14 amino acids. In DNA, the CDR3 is TGTGCCAGCAGCGTAGAACGGGGGGCAGATACGCAGTATTTT. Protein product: CASSVERGADTQYF.

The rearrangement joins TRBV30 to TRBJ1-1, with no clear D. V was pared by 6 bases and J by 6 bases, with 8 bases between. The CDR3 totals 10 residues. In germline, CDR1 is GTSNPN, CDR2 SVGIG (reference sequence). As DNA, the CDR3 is TGTGCCTGCCTTGGGGCTGAAGCTTTCTTT. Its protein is CACLGAEAFF.

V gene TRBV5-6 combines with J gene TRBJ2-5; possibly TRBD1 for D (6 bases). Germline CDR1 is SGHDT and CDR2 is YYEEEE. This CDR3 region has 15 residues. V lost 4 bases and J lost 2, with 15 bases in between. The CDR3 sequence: CASSGGPDSQETQYF. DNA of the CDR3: TGTGCCAGCAGCGGAGGCCCGGACAGTCAAGAGACCCAGTACTTC. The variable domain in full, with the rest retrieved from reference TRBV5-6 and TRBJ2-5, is DAGVTQSPTHLIKTRGQQVTLRCSPKSGHDTVSWYQQALGQGPQFIFQYYEEEERQRGNFPDRFSGHQFPNYSSELNVNALLLGDSALYLCASSGGPDSQETQYFGPGTRLLVL.

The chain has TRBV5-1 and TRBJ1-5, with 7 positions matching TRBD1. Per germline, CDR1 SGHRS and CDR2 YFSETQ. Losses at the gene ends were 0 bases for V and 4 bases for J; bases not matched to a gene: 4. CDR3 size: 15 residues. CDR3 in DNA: TGCGCCAGCAGCTTGGCGGGGACAGCTAATCAGCCCCAGCATTTT. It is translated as CASSLAGTANQPQHF.